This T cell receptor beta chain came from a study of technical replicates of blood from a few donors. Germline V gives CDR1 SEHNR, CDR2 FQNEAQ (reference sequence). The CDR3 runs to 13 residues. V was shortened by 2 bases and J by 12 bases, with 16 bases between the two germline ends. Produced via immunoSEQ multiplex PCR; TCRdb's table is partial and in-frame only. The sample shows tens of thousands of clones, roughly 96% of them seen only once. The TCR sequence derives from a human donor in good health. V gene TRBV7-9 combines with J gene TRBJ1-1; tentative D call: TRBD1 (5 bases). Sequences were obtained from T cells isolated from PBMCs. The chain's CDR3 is CASSLTPGGLTFF. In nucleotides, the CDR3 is TGTGCCAGCAGCTTAACCCCGGGGGGGTTGACTTTCTTT.